This T cell receptor (beta chain) was observed in a study of human T cells and chemical hapten exposure. Described time point: pre-sensitization, week 0. Indicated treatment: therapeutic diphenylcyclopropenone sensitization with weekly scalp DPC. V shed 3 bases and J shed 3 bases, with 12 bases lying between them. The CDR3 has 15 residues. This clonotype was seen many times. TCRdb fed the RACE reads into MiXCR, producing one record per CDR3 protein. The sample lists roughly 380,000 distinct CDR3 sequences, 4% to 6% seen once, with around 2.6% in the top ten. The genes are TRBV12-3 or TRBV12-4 and TRBJ1-5; unclear D gene. The source was whole blood, collected in connection with sensitization to the hapten diphenylcyclopropenone (DPC). The receptor comes from a woman aged 45-65 years with alopecia areata. Some clones in this sample may be carry-over from other donors' samples. This CDR3 reads CASSFLAGNNQPQHF. CDR3 bases: TGTGCCAGCAGTTTCTTGGCGGGGAACAATCAGCCCCAGCATTTT.